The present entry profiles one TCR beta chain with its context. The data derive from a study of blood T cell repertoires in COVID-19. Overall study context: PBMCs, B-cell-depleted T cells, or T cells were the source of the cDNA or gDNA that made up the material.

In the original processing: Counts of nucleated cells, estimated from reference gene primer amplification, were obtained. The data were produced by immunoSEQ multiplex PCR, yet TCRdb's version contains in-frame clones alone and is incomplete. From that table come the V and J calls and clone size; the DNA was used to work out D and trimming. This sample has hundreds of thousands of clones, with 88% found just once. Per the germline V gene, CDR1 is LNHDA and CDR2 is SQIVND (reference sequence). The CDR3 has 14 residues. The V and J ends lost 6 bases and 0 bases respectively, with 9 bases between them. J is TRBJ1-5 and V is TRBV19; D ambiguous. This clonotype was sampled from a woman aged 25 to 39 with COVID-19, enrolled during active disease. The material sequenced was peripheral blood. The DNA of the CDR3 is TGTGCCAGTAGACCTAGCGATAGCAATCAGCCCCAGCATTTT. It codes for CASRPSDSNQPQHF.